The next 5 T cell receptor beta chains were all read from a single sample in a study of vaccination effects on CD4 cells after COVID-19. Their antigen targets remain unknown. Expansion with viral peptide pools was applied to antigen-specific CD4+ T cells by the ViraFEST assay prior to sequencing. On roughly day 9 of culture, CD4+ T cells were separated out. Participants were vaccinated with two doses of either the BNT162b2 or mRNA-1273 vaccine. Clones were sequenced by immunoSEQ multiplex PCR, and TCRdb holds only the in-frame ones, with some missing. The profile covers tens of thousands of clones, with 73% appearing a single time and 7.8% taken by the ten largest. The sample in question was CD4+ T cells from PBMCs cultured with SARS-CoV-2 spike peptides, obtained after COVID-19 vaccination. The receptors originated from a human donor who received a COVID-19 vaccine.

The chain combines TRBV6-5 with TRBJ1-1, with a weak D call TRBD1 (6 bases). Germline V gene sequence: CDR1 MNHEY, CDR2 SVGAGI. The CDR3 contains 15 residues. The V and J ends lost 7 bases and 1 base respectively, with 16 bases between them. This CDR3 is CASKLQQGGNTEAFF. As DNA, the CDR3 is TGTGCCAGCAAACTACAACAGGGAGGGAACACTGAAGCTTTCTTT.

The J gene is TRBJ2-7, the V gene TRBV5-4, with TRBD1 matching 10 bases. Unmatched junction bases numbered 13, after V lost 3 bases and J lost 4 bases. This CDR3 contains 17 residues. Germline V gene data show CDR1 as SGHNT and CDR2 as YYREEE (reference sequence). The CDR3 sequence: CASSSRTDRGHPYEQYF. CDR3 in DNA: TGTGCCAGCAGCTCCCGGACCGACAGGGGGCACCCTTACGAGCAGTACTTC.

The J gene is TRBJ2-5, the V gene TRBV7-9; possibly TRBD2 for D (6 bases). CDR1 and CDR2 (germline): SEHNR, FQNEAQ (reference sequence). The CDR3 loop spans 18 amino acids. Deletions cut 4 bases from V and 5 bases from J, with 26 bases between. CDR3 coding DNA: TGTGCCAGCAGCTCCCTCGTGGGGCTATGGGGGGAAGGGGAGACCCAGTACTTC. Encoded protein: CASSSLVGLWGEGETQYF. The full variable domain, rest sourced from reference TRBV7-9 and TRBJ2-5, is DTGVSQNPRHKITKRGQNVTFRCDPISEHNRLYWYRQTLGQGPEFLTYFQNEAQLEKSRLLSDRFSAERPKGSFSTLEIQRTEQGDSAMYLCASSSLVGLWGEGETQYFGPGTRLLVL.

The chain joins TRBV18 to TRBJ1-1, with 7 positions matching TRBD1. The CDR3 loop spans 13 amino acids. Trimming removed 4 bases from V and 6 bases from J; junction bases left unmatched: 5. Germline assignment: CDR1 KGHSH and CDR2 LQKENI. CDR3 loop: CASSLTGSAEAFF. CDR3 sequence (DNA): TGTGCCAGCTCACTGACAGGGTCCGCTGAAGCTTTCTTT.

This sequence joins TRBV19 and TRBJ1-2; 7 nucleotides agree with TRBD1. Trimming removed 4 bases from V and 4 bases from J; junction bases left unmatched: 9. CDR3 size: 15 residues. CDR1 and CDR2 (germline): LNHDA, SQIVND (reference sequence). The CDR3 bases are TGTGCCAGTAGTACACCGGGACAGCCGAGCTATGGCTACACCTTC. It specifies CASSTPGQPSYGYTF.